A single sample is the source of the 9 T cell receptor beta chains below, sequenced in a study of blood T cell repertoires in COVID-19. Sequencing used immunoSEQ multiplex PCR; TCRdb keeps in-frame clones, though not all of them. The sample carries more than 200,000 clones, 88% recorded once. Sequences were obtained from peripheral blood. These receptors came from a man in his 70s with acute or convalescent COVID-19.

The rearrangement links TRBV11-3 to TRBJ2-5, with 9 bases identical to TRBD1. V gave up 5 bases and J gave up 1 base; unmatched junction bases: 5. Germline-derived CDR1 and CDR2 are SGHNT and YENEEA. This CDR3 has 15 residues. CDR3 coding DNA: TGTGCCAGCAGCCTAGGGACAGGGCCCCAAGAGACCCAGTACTTC. It yields the protein CASSLGTGPQETQYF.

The chain combines TRBV7-9 with TRBJ2-3; 8 positions agree with TRBD2. This CDR3 spans 16 amino acids. Trimming removed 5 bases from V and 0 bases from J; junction bases left unmatched: 7. Germline V gene sequence: CDR1 SEHNR, CDR2 FQNEAQ (reference sequence). The CDR3 loop is CASSTLAVSSTDTQYF. The CDR3 DNA reads as TGTGCCAGCAGCACACTAGCGGTATCTAGCACAGATACGCAGTATTTT.

The CDR3 DNA sequence: TGTGCCAGCAGTGGGACTAGCTCCTACGAGCAGTACTTC. Translated: CASSGTSSYEQYF. The chain carries TRBV6-2 or TRBV6-3 and TRBJ2-7; 8 bases map to TRBD2. J gave up 0 bases and V 5 bases, and 0 bases lay outside the gene matches. This CDR3 has 13 amino acids. CDR1 and CDR2 (germline): MNHEY, SVGEGT.

The chain employs TRBV24-1 and TRBJ2-3, with a tentative D call TRBD1 (6 bases). V lost 4 bases to trimming and J lost 0 bases, with 13 bases between them. CDR3 size: 16 residues. Germline CDR1 is KGHDR and CDR2 is SFDVKD. CDR3 loop: CATSDRSGDSTDTQYF. The CDR3 DNA follows: TGTGCCACCAGTGACCGATCAGGGGATAGCACAGATACGCAGTATTTT.

To note about this clone: A read error may produce the germline difference seen at one junction end. The V gene is TRBV29-1, the J gene TRBJ2-1; 7 positions agree with TRBD1. This CDR3 is 15 amino acids long. Germline V gives CDR1 SQVTM, CDR2 ANQGSEA. DNA of the CDR3: TGCAGCGGTGAAGGGGGCCCCAGCTCCTACAATGAGCAGTTCTTC. This translates into CSGEGGPSSYNEQFF.

This clone has a single count. This sequence joins TRBV5-6 and TRBJ2-1, with D possibly being TRBD1 (5 bases). This CDR3 region has 16 residues. Trimming took 1 base from V and 8 from J, leaving 19 bases between them. Germline lookup yields CDR1 SGHDT and CDR2 YYEEEE. The CDR3 nucleotides are TGTGCCAGCAGCTTGCGACAGATCTCTCGGATCGATGAGCAGTTCTTC. Its protein product is CASSLRQISRIDEQFF.

The chain combines TRBV7-9 with TRBJ2-1; D uncertain. The V and J ends lost 5 bases and 7 bases respectively, with 9 bases between them. Germline assignment: CDR1 SEHNR and CDR2 FQNEAQ (reference sequence). The CDR3 length is 12 residues. The CDR3 sequence: CASSTERNEQFF. The CDR3 nucleotides are TGTGCCAGCAGCACAGAACGGAATGAGCAGTTCTTC.

J is TRBJ2-3 and V is TRBV6-1; D is perhaps TRBD2 (6 bases). Germline V gene lookup returns CDR1 MNHNS and CDR2 SASEGT. V was pared by 3 bases and J by 3 bases, with 13 bases between. The CDR3 is 15 residues long. The CDR3 DNA reads as TGTGCCAGCAGTGACGTGGGGAGGCCAACAGATACGCAGTATTTT. Its protein is CASSDVGRPTDTQYF.

J is TRBJ2-1 and V is TRBV2; the match to TRBD1 covers 10 bases. CDR3 length equals 15 residues. V trimming: 5 bases; J trimming: 3 bases; junction bases outside the gene matches: 4. Per germline, CDR1 SNHLY and CDR2 FYNNEI. The CDR3 spells CASSSRTGGYNEQFF. The DNA for the CDR3 is TGTGCCAGCAGTTCGAGGACAGGGGGCTACAATGAGCAGTTCTTC.